This T cell receptor (beta chain) stems from a study of cytomegalovirus exposure and HLA in healthy donors. Study-wide findings and caveats: Presence/absence analyses assumed roughly uniform sequencing depth across donors. What TCR beta sequences reportedly achieved was accurate prediction of HLA-A and HLA-B alleles in most subjects.

V was trimmed by 1 base and J by 0 bases, leaving 3 bases between them. This CDR3 has 13 amino acids. CDR1 and CDR2 (germline): SGHNT, YYREEE (reference sequence). PCR was performed using 60 Vbeta and 13 Jbeta primers. Clones were sequenced by immunoSEQ multiplex PCR, and TCRdb holds only the in-frame ones, with some missing. This repertoire shows some 190,000 clones, around 78% found once; its top ten account for over 12%. As regards this clone: As yet, its antigen is unknown.

This clonotype originated in a woman under 40 in good health and CMV-seropositive. V and J are TRBV5-4 and TRBJ2-3; D is uncertain. Specimen: PBMCs. As DNA, the CDR3 is TGTGCCAGCAGCTTGACTAGCACAGATACGCAGTATTTT. Translating gives CASSLTSTDTQYF.